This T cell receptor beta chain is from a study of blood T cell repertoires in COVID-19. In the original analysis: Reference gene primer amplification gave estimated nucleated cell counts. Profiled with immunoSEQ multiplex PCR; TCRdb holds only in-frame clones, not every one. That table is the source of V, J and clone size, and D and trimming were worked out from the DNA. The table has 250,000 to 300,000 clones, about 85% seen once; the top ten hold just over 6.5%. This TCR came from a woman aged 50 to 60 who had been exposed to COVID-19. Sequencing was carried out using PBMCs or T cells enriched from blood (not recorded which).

The CDR3, as DNA: TGCGCCAGCAGCTTCCTCAGCGGAGTCAGCTCCTATAATTCACCCCTCCACTTT. Protein product: CASSFLSGVSSYNSPLHF. The chain links TRBV5-1 to TRBJ1-6; D not resolved. Germline loops: CDR1 SGHRS, CDR2 YFSETQ. Deletions cut 2 bases from V and 0 bases from J, with 15 bases between. The CDR3 consists of 18 residues. The full variable domain, its missing parts supplied by reference TRBV5-1 and TRBJ1-6, is KAGVTQTPRYLIKTRGQQVTLSCSPISGHRSVSWYQQTPGQGLQFLFEYFSETQRNKGNFPGRFSGRQFSNSRSEMNVSTLELGDSALYLCASSFLSGVSSYNSPLHFGNGTRLTVT.